This T cell receptor beta chain was captured by sequencing in a study of regulatory T cells in long-lasting Graves disease. Building of the TCR beta libraries involved iRepertoire HTBI primers and Arm-PCR of CDR3 regions. TCRdb redid the calling of the multiplex PCR reads with MiXCR, one entry per CDR3 protein. The sample lists nearly 350,000 distinct CDR3 sequences, roughly 21% seen once, with about 29% in the top ten. As to time point: persistent/refractory GD, antithyroid drugs over 5 years with positive TRAb. There was RNA extracted from PBMCs, and the TCR library was made from it. Study outcomes and limitations: Persistent cases favored TRBV28, TRBJ1-2 and TRBJ2-5. Lower TCR diversity characterized persistent Graves' patients relative to newly diagnosed patients. Among persistent patients, a larger number of public clonotypes were shared (approximately 2,900) than among newly diagnosed patients (roughly 1,000).

The V gene lost 7 bases and the J gene lost 1 base, with 13 bases spanning the gap. The CDR3 has 14 amino acids. The germline V gene has CDR1 ENHRY and CDR2 SYGVKD. Ten or more counts support this clonotype. Its antigen is currently unknown. This TCR was recovered from a female donor with Graves disease. The sequences come from peripheral blood mononuclear cells (PBMCs), collected when the disease was refractory, from a patient treated with antithyroid drugs. V is TRBV10-3 and J is TRBJ1-1; no clear D gene. Here the CDR3 reads CAIKKDWSNTEAFF. In DNA, the CDR3 is TGTGCCATCAAGAAGGACTGGTCGAACACTGAAGCTTTCTTT.